Listed below are T cell receptor beta chains from one sample, sequenced in a study of high-grade serous ovarian cancer treatment subgroups. Some clones are missing from TCRdb's copy, which holds only in-frame ones; the method was immunoSEQ multiplex PCR. The table includes 4,500 or so clones, around 82% detected once. The source material was tumor tissue. Every receptor here comes from a human donor with high-grade serous ovarian cancer. Both conserved end residues are part of each CDR3. Fields, in order: J gene, V gene, D gene, clone size, CDR3 protein, CDR3 DNA. D genes are given only for firm matches. A row's size may be missing; if present it is once, few, many or a size class.

J: TRBJ1-1; V: TRBV6-6; D: .; size: .; CDR3: CASSWGRGREAFF; DNA: TGTGCCAGCAGTTGGGGACGGGGACGTGAAGCTTTCTTT
J: TRBJ2-7; V: TRBV6-5; D: .; size: once; CDR3: CASSYLLVGAEQYF; DNA: TGTGCCAGCAGTTATCTCCTAGTAGGGGCCGAGCAGTACTTC
J: TRBJ2-3; V: TRBV14; D: .; size: .; CDR3: CASSQGAEGGDTQYF; DNA: TGTGCCAGCAGCCAAGGAGCGGAGGGCGGGGATACGCAGTATTTT
J: TRBJ1-6; V: TRBV7-6; D: .; size: few; CDR3: CASSLVRENSPLHF; DNA: TGTGCCAGCAGCTTAGTCAGGGAAAATTCACCCCTCCACTTT
J: TRBJ2-6; V: TRBV29-1; D: .; size: few; CDR3: CSATESGANVLTF; DNA: TGCAGCGCCACAGAGTCTGGGGCCAACGTCCTGACTTTC
J: TRBJ1-1; V: TRBV4-1; D: .; size: .; CDR3: CASSQETAAEAFF; DNA: TGCGCCAGCAGCCAAGAGACGGCCGCTGAAGCTTTCTTT
J: TRBJ2-7; V: TRBV19; D: .; size: few; CDR3: CARGTELGYEQYF; DNA: TGTGCCAGGGGGACCGAACTAGGGTACGAGCAGTACTTC
J: TRBJ2-3; V: TRBV5-4; D: .; size: .; CDR3: CASSGGGQTTDTQYF; DNA: TGTGCCAGCAGCGGGGGTGGGCAGACCACAGATACGCAGTATTTT
J: TRBJ1-6; V: TRBV19; D: .; size: .; CDR3: CASSTTTPNYNSPLHF; DNA: TGTGCCAGTAGTACAACGACACCTAACTATAATTCACCCCTCCACTTT
J: TRBJ1-6; V: TRBV18; D: TRBD1; size: few; CDR3: CASSPSDRDNSPLHF; DNA: TGTGCCAGCTCACCTTCGGACAGGGATAATTCACCCCTCCACTTT
J: TRBJ1-1; V: TRBV11-3; D: .; size: .; CDR3: CASSFTGSDTEAFF; DNA: TGTGCCAGCAGCTTTACAGGGTCGGACACTGAAGCTTTCTTT
J: TRBJ2-5; V: TRBV2; D: TRBD2; size: .; CDR3: CASSFSGGEETQYF; DNA: TGTGCCAGCAGTTTTAGCGGGGGGGAAGAGACCCAGTACTTC
J: TRBJ2-1; V: TRBV7-3; D: .; size: .; CDR3: CASSRTADSSYNEQFF; DNA: TGTGCCAGCAGCCGGACAGCAGATAGCTCCTACAATGAGCAGTTCTTC
J: TRBJ2-3; V: TRBV5-5; D: .; size: .; CDR3: CASSSDPSTDTQYF; DNA: TGTGCCAGCAGCTCCGATCCTAGCACAGATACGCAGTATTTT
J: TRBJ1-5; V: TRBV6-5; D: TRBD1; size: .; CDR3: CASRWTGESNQPQHF; DNA: TGTGCCAGCAGATGGACAGGAGAGAGCAATCAGCCCCAGCATTTT
J: TRBJ2-7; V: TRBV7-9; D: .; size: .; CDR3: CASSSWDSSYEQYF; DNA: TGTGCCAGCAGCTCCTGGGACTCTTCCTACGAGCAGTACTTC
J: TRBJ2-1; V: TRBV6-6; D: .; size: .; CDR3: CASSYSYSQNEQFF; DNA: TGTGCCAGCAGTTACTCGTACAGCCAGAATGAGCAGTTCTTC
J: TRBJ1-6; V: TRBV2; D: .; size: .; CDR3: CASSNQGGNSPLHF; DNA: TGTGCCAGCAGTAACCAGGGAGGTAATTCACCCCTCCACTTT
J: TRBJ2-2; V: TRBV6-1; D: TRBD1; size: .; CDR3: CASSEAGTATGYGTF; DNA: TGTGCCAGCAGTGAAGCCGGGACAGCTACCGGTTACGGGACTTTT
J: TRBJ2-7; V: TRBV7-4; D: .; size: .; CDR3: CASSFRTESYEQYF; DNA: TGTGCCAGCAGCTTTAGGACTGAATCCTACGAGCAGTACTTC
J: TRBJ2-5; V: TRBV29-1; D: TRBD2; size: .; CDR3: CSVTSGGEETQYF; DNA: TGCAGCGTGACTAGCGGGGGAGAGGAGACCCAGTACTTC
J: TRBJ2-1; V: TRBV7-2; D: TRBD2; size: .; CDR3: CASSPGERGLYNEQFF; DNA: TGTGCCAGCAGCCCGGGGGAGCGGGGTCTCTACAATGAGCAGTTCTTC
J: TRBJ2-3; V: TRBV28; D: .; size: .; CDR3: CASSLGGRKYF; DNA: TGTGCCAGCAGTCTTGGGGGACGGAAGTATTTT
J: TRBJ2-7; V: TRBV11-2; D: .; size: .; CDR3: CASSFGLRYEQYF; DNA: TGTGCCAGCAGCTTTGGTCTGAGGTACGAGCAGTACTTC
J: TRBJ2-1; V: TRBV13; D: TRBD1; size: .; CDR3: CASSIRQGTVNEQFF; DNA: TGTGCCAGCAGCATAAGACAGGGGACAGTCAATGAGCAGTTCTTC
J: TRBJ1-1; V: TRBV30; D: .; size: .; CDR3: CAWSATGLSREAFF; DNA: TGTGCCTGGAGTGCCACGGGGCTCAGTCGGGAAGCTTTCTTT
J: TRBJ2-5; V: TRBV11-2; D: TRBD1; size: .; CDR3: CASSLGRDRGETQYF; DNA: TGTGCCAGCAGCTTAGGCCGGGACAGGGGGGAGACCCAGTACTTC
J: TRBJ1-1; V: TRBV11-2; D: .; size: .; CDR3: CASSLGRTDQAFF; DNA: TGTGCCAGCAGCTTAGGGAGGACAGACCAAGCTTTCTTT
J: TRBJ2-7; V: TRBV7-2; D: TRBD1; size: .; CDR3: CASSLGTGFDEQYF; DNA: TGTGCCAGCAGTCTCGGGACAGGCTTCGACGAGCAGTACTTC
J: TRBJ1-6; V: TRBV4-1; D: TRBD1; size: few; CDR3: CASSLQGAGPGSPLHF; DNA: TGCGCCAGCAGCCTTCAGGGGGCTGGTCCAGGTTCACCCCTCCACTTT
J: TRBJ1-2; V: TRBV2; D: .; size: .; CDR3: CASSEPDAPGTRPTLYGYTF; DNA: TGTGCCAGCAGTGAGCCCGACGCCCCCGGGACAAGGCCCACCCTCTATGGCTACACCTTC
J: TRBJ2-7; V: TRBV6-5; D: TRBD1; size: .; CDR3: CASSGPGQGGEQYF; DNA: TGTGCCAGCAGTGGTCCGGGACAGGGGGGCGAGCAGTACTTC
J: TRBJ1-1; V: TRBV5-4; D: .; size: few; CDR3: CASSLFSATEAFF; DNA: TGTGCCAGCAGCCTCTTTTCGGCGACTGAAGCTTTCTTT
J: TRBJ2-1; V: TRBV5-1; D: TRBD1; size: .; CDR3: CASSLADRAYNEQFF; DNA: TGCGCCAGCAGCCTTGCGGACAGGGCCTACAATGAGCAGTTCTTC
J: TRBJ2-3; V: TRBV18; D: TRBD2; size: .; CDR3: CASSPPLAGTTDTQYF; DNA: TGTGCCAGCTCACCACCGCTAGCGGGAACCACAGATACGCAGTATTTT
J: TRBJ1-1; V: TRBV5-1; D: .; size: .; CDR3: CASSSGTPGTEAFF; DNA: TGCGCCAGCAGCTCGGGAACACCAGGCACTGAAGCTTTCTTT
J: TRBJ2-2; V: TRBV5-1; D: .; size: .; CDR3: CASSEGHSNTGELFF; DNA: TGCGCCAGCAGCGAAGGACATTCGAACACCGGGGAGCTGTTTTTT
J: TRBJ2-6; V: TRBV27; D: .; size: .; CDR3: CASSLSGANVLTF; DNA: TGTGCCAGCAGTTTATCTGGGGCCAACGTCCTGACTTTC
J: TRBJ2-1; V: TRBV9; D: TRBD2; size: .; CDR3: CASSAETSGINEQFF; DNA: TGTGCCAGCAGCGCAGAGACTAGCGGGATCAATGAGCAGTTCTTC
J: TRBJ2-7; V: TRBV21-1; D: .; size: .; CDR3: CASSNPGKIHEQYF; DNA: TGTGCCAGCAGCAACCCCGGGAAGATCCACGAGCAGTACTTC
J: TRBJ2-2; V: TRBV15; D: TRBD1; size: .; CDR3: CATSRLPKGQTYTGELFF; DNA: TGTGCCACCAGCAGACTTCCTAAGGGACAGACTTACACCGGGGAGCTGTTTTTT
J: TRBJ2-7; V: TRBV7-9; D: TRBD1; size: .; CDR3: CASSQGAAYEQYF; DNA: TGTGCCAGCAGCCAGGGGGCAGCCTACGAGCAGTACTTC
J: TRBJ1-1; V: TRBV30; D: .; size: .; CDR3: CAWSALAGGTEAFF; DNA: TGTGCCTGGAGTGCCTTGGCTGGGGGCACTGAAGCTTTCTTT
J: TRBJ2-7; V: TRBV27; D: TRBD2; size: .; CDR3: CASSTQRGFYEQYF; DNA: TGTGCCAGCAGTACTCAGCGGGGATTCTACGAGCAGTACTTC
J: TRBJ2-5; V: TRBV6-1; D: TRBD2; size: .; CDR3: CASSEPSGGGETQYF; DNA: TGTGCCAGCAGTGAACCTAGCGGGGGCGGGGAGACCCAGTACTTC
J: TRBJ1-3; V: TRBV6-1; D: .; size: .; CDR3: CASRGLRRGNTIYF; DNA: TGTGCCAGCAGAGGCCTGCGTCGAGGAAACACCATATATTTT
J: TRBJ2-1; V: TRBV5-3; D: TRBD2; size: .; CDR3: CARSEPKRLAGVLYNEQFF; DNA: TGTGCCAGAAGCGAACCTAAGAGACTAGCGGGGGTTCTTTACAATGAGCAGTTCTTC
J: TRBJ1-3; V: TRBV5-6; D: .; size: .; CDR3: CASRYAPHSGNTIYF; DNA: TGTGCCAGCCGCTACGCCCCGCACTCTGGAAACACCATATATTTT
J: TRBJ1-5; V: TRBV7-2; D: .; size: few; CDR3: CASSLRGQPQHF; DNA: TGTGCCAGCAGCTTAAGAGGTCAGCCCCAGCATTTT
J: TRBJ2-3; V: TRBV7-2; D: TRBD2; size: .; CDR3: CASSSQSGAGVTDTQYF; DNA: TGTGCCAGCAGCTCCCAATCAGGAGCGGGGGTTACAGATACGCAGTATTTT
J: TRBJ2-5; V: TRBV4-1; D: .; size: .; CDR3: CASSRAPMETQYF; DNA: TGCGCCAGCAGCCGGGCCCCGATGGAGACCCAGTACTTC
J: TRBJ2-7; V: TRBV5-4; D: .; size: .; CDR3: CASSLVVAGEQYF; DNA: TGTGCCAGCAGCTTGGTCGTAGCCGGCGAGCAGTACTTC
J: TRBJ2-7; V: TRBV6-1; D: .; size: .; CDR3: CASSEASETYEQYF; DNA: TGTGCCAGCAGTGAGGCTAGCGAGACCTACGAGCAGTACTTC
J: TRBJ2-3; V: TRBV7-2; D: TRBD2; size: once; CDR3: CASSFGGGFGTDTQYF; DNA: TGTGCCAGCAGCTTCGGCGGGGGGTTTGGCACAGATACGCAGTATTTT